This TCR delta chain was captured by sequencing in a study of γδ T cells in repeated Plasmodium falciparum infection. Study results and limitations: Waves of new clonotype selection appeared after repeated controlled infections in Vdelta2-negative, largely Vdelta1+, gammadelta T cells.

Both TRG and TRD chains were sequenced from each sorted sample. TCRdb fed the multiplex PCR reads into CATT to redo clone calling. The table lists tens of thousands of delta-chain clones, around 1.7% of them singletons. Trimming left V 2 bases short and J 1 base short, with 38 bases between. The CDR3 length is 24 residues. Germline lookup yields CDR1 TSWWSYY and CDR2 QGS. Vgamma9/Vdelta2+ and Vdelta2-negative gammadelta T cells were flow-sorted from PBMC for bulk sequencing. This clone has a handful of counts. Its target is unknown. The TCRdb record carries a much larger clone's protein, which differs from this DNA's translation at residue 16; a read error is the likely cause, and the protein listed here is the DNA translation.

V gene TRDV1 combines with J gene TRDJ1, with D perhaps matching TRDD3 (6 bases). The J gene comes from matching the DNA to germline here; TCRdb lacks it. The sequence derives from a pool of human donors (malaria-infected and uninfected, not separated). The sequenced sample consisted of gamma-delta T cells from blood. The CDR3 DNA sequence: TGTGCTCTTGGGGAAGGGAGAGGTTTGTATCTCTCTCCCGGGGGAACAACCGGCACCGATAAACTCATCTTT. It encodes CALGEGRGLYLSPGGTTGTDKLIF.